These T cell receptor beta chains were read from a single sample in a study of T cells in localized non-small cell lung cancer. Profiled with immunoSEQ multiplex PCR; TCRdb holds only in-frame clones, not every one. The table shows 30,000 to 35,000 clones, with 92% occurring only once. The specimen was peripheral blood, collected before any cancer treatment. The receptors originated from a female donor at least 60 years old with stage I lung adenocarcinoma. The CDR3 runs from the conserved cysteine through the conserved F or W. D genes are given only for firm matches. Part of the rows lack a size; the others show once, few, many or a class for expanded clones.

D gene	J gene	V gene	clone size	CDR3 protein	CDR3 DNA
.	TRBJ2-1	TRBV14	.	CASSPYRDPGSNEQFF	TGTGCCAGCAGCCCGTACCGGGACCCCGGGAGTAATGAGCAGTTCTTC
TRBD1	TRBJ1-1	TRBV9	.	CASSDGQGLNTEAFF	TGTGCCAGCAGCGACGGACAGGGCTTGAACACTGAAGCTTTCTTT
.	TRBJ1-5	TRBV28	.	CASSSYQPQHF	TGTGCCAGCAGTTCGTATCAGCCCCAGCATTTT
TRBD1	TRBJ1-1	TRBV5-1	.	CASSSGQALNTEAFF	TGCGCCAGCAGTTCGGGACAGGCCTTGAACACTGAAGCTTTCTTT
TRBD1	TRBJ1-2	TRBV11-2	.	CASSLEFDRVGGYTF	TGTGCCAGCAGCCTAGAATTCGACAGGGTAGGAGGCTACACCTTC
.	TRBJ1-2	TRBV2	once	CASSETDFNYGYTF	TGTGCCAGCAGTGAGACAGATTTCAACTATGGCTACACCTTC
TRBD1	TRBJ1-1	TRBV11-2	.	CASSIGTENTEAFF	TGTGCCAGCAGCATAGGGACAGAAAACACTGAAGCTTTCTTT
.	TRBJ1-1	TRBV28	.	CASGQMNTEAFF	TGTGCCAGCGGACAAATGAACACTGAAGCTTTCTTT
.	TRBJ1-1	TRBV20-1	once	CSVGRDTEAFF	TGCAGTGTAGGGAGGGACACTGAAGCTTTCTTT
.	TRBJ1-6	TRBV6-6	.	CASSPDSYSPLHF	TGTGCCAGCAGTCCGGACAGTTATTCACCCCTCCACTTT
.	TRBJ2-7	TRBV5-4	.	CASSLQGTGEQYF	TGTGCCAGCAGCTTACAGGGAACGGGCGAGCAGTACTTC
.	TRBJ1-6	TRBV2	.	CASSERQGDSPLHF	TGTGCCAGCAGTGAACGTCAGGGCGATTCACCCCTCCACTTT
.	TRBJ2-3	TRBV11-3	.	CASSLERGRDTQYF	TGTGCCAGCAGCTTAGAACGAGGGAGAGATACGCAGTATTTT
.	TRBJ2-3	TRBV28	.	CASITPSRAADTQYF	TGTGCCAGCATTACCCCCTCGAGGGCGGCAGATACGCAGTATTTT
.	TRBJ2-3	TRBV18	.	CASSPRGADTQYF	TGTGCCAGCTCACCTCGAGGGGCAGATACGCAGTATTTT
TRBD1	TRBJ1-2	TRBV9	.	CASSVDSGTGRGYGYTF	TGTGCCAGCAGCGTAGACTCCGGGACAGGGCGGGGTTATGGCTACACCTTC
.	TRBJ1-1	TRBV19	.	CASRIKGNTEAFF	TGTGCCAGTAGGATTAAAGGGAACACTGAAGCTTTCTTT
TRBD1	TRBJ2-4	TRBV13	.	CASSLGGTGGFTSVQYF	TGTGCCAGCAGCTTAGGGGGTACAGGGGGCTTTACTTCGGTTCAGTACTTC
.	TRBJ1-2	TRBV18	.	CASSQGPTGYTF	TGTGCCAGCTCACAGGGTCCTACGGGCTACACCTTC
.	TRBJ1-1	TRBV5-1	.	CASSLKDGTEAFF	TGCGCCAGCAGCCTAAAGGATGGCACTGAAGCTTTCTTT
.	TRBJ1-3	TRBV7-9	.	CASSLSTGTVGNTIYF	TGTGCCAGCAGCTTATCAACCGGGACTGTTGGAAACACCATATATTTT
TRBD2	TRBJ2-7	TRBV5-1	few	CASSRETSGGTGEQYF	TGCGCCAGCAGCCGCGAGACTAGCGGGGGCACGGGCGAGCAGTACTTC
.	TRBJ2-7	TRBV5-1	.	CASSKQGFSYEQYF	TGTGCCAGCAGCAAACAAGGGTTCTCCTACGAGCAGTACTTC
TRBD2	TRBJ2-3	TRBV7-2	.	CASSNSGGSTDTQYF	TGTGCCAGCAGCAATAGCGGGGGGAGCACAGATACGCAGTATTTT
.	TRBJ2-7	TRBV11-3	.	CASSLGQNYEQYF	TGTGCCAGCAGCTTAGGACAGAACTACGAGCAGTACTTC
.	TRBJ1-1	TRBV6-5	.	CASRNRVENTEAFF	TGTGCCAGCAGGAACAGGGTGGAAAACACTGAAGCTTTCTTT
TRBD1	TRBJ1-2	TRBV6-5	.	CASGGQHGYTF	TGTGCCAGCGGGGGACAGCATGGCTACACCTTC
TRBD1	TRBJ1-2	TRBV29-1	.	CSVEGQGWGYTF	TGCAGCGTTGAAGGACAGGGTTGGGGCTACACCTTC
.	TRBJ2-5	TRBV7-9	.	CASSFVWETQYF	TGTGCCAGCAGCTTTGTGTGGGAGACCCAGTACTTC
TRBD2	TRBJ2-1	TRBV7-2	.	CASSARLAGGLFNEQFF	TGTGCCAGCAGCGCAAGACTAGCGGGGGGGCTCTTTAATGAGCAGTTCTTC
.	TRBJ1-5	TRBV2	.	CASSEPGRNQPQHF	TGTGCCAGCAGCGAACCAGGGAGAAATCAGCCCCAGCATTTT
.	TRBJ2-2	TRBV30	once	CAWSLSGKGGDHTGELFF	TGTGCCTGGAGCCTGTCAGGGAAGGGTGGGGACCACACCGGGGAGCTGTTTTTT
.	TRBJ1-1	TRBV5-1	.	CASSLRRGNTEAFF	TGCGCCAGCAGCTTGCGCCGCGGAAACACTGAAGCTTTCTTT
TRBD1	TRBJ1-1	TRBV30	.	CAWRGQGDTEAFF	TGTGCCTGGAGAGGACAGGGGGACACTGAAGCTTTCTTT
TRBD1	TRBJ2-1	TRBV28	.	CASIKLGTAYNEQFF	TGTGCCAGCATCAAACTAGGGACAGCCTACAATGAGCAGTTCTTC
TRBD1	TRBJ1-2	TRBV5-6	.	CASSSGTDYYGYTF	TGTGCCAGCAGTTCCGGGACAGATTACTATGGCTACACCTTC
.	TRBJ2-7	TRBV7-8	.	CASRTSGQVSHEQYF	TGTGCCAGCAGGACCTCGGGACAAGTGTCCCACGAGCAGTACTTC
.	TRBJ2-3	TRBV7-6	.	CASSLGGGNTQYF	TGTGCCAGCAGCTTAGGTGGCGGGAATACGCAGTATTTT
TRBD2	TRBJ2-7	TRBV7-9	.	CASGRRGGHEQYF	TGTGCCAGCGGCAGGCGGGGGGGCCACGAGCAGTACTTC
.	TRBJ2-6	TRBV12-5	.	CASGFLLSGANVLTF	TGTGCTAGTGGTTTTCTACTCTCTGGGGCCAACGTCCTGACTTTC
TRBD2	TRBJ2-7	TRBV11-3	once	CASSLGPPRGGYEQYF	TGTGCCAGCAGCTTAGGCCCCCCTCGGGGGGGTTACGAGCAGTACTTC
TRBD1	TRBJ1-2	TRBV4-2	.	CASSPGQENYGYTF	TGTGCCAGCAGTCCGGGACAGGAGAACTATGGCTACACCTTC
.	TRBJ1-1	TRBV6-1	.	CASSSRAPNTEAFF	TGTGCCAGCAGCTCTAGGGCGCCGAACACTGAAGCTTTCTTT
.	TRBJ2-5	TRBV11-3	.	CASSPRLVRRETQYF	TGTGCCAGCAGCCCTAGACTGGTACGAAGAGAGACCCAGTACTTC
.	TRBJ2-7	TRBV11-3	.	CASSLVGRPVYEQYF	TGTGCCAGCAGCTTAGTGGGGAGACCGGTGTACGAGCAGTACTTC
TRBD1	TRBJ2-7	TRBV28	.	CASSFGTGAYEQYF	TGTGCCAGCAGCTTCGGGACAGGGGCCTACGAGCAGTACTTC
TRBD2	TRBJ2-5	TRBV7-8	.	CASTEGRGGETQYF	TGTGCCAGCACAGAGGGGCGGGGGGGAGAGACCCAGTACTTC
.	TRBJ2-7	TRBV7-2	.	CASSFSVLPPNEQYF	TGTGCCAGCAGCTTCTCGGTTTTGCCTCCTAACGAGCAGTACTTC
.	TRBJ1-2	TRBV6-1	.	CASKTDYGLGTF	TGTGCCAGCAAGACAGACTATGGTCTAGGAACCTTC